The 26 T cell receptor beta chains given below trace back to one sample, sequenced in a study of T cells in Graves' hyperthyroidism and ophthalmopathy. Amplified regions were TCR beta CDR3 sequences from RNA transcripts. First-round RT-PCR targeting the TCR CDR3 was performed with the HTBI primer set. TCRdb re-called the multiplex PCR reads through MiXCR, storing one row per CDR3 protein. The table shows more than 350,000 distinct CDR3 sequences, with roughly 15% occurring only once. The sequenced sample consisted of blood. These receptors were collected from an older woman with Graves' ophthalmopathy.

The V call is TRBV20-1, the J call TRBJ2-7; TRBD2 matches 13 bases. The CDR3 spans 14 residues. Losses at the gene ends were 5 bases for V and 7 bases for J; bases not matched to a gene: 8. Germline V gene data show CDR1 as DFQATT and CDR2 as SNEGSKA (reference sequence). The CDR3 DNA follows: TGCAGTGCTGCTACTAGCGGGAGGGCTTGGGAGCAGTACTTC. Translation: CSAATSGRAWEQYF.

This clonotype turned up a few times. The chain is built from TRBV4-1 and TRBJ2-5, with D possibly being TRBD2 (6 bases). Germline V gene lookup returns CDR1 MGHRA and CDR2 YSYEKL. V lost 4 bases and J lost 3, with 21 bases in between. There are 17 residues in the CDR3. Here the CDR3 DNA reads TGCGCCAGCAGCCCCATCGACGGGAGTAGGGAGAAAGAGACCCAGTACTTC. Its protein product is CASSPIDGSREKETQYF.

This clonotype was seen at least ten times. This chain links TRBV5-1 with TRBJ2-1; a weak D match, TRBD2 (6 bases). Germline V gene sequence: CDR1 SGHRS, CDR2 YFSETQ. This CDR3 has 17 amino acids. V was pared by 5 bases and J by 0 bases, with 18 bases between. In DNA, the CDR3 is TGCGCCAGCAGGGAAGACGCGAGGGGAGGCTCCTACAATGAGCAGTTCTTC. Its protein product is CASREDARGGSYNEQFF.

At least ten counts were recorded for this clonotype. The rearrangement joins TRBV7-8 to TRBJ2-3; the D is unclear. The CDR3 totals 14 residues. The V end lost 5 bases, the J end lost 2 bases, and 11 bases lay between the germline ends. Germline lookup yields CDR1 SGHVS and CDR2 FQNEAQ. DNA for the CDR3: TGTGCCAGCAGCCTCTCCGGTACCACAGATACGCAGTATTTT. Residues: CASSLSGTTDTQYF.

The rearrangement uses TRBV11-2 and TRBJ2-2; 10 bases fit TRBD2. The V gene end was trimmed by 3 bases and the J gene end by 9 bases; junction bases not matched to a gene: 4. The germline V gene encodes CDR1 SGHAT and CDR2 FQNNGV. The CDR3 is made up of 14 amino acids. CDR3 DNA: TGTGCCAGCAGCTTTGGAGCGGGGGGGTGGGAGCTGTTTTTT. Its protein is CASSFGAGGWELFF. Combining the CDR3 with reference TRBV11-2 and TRBJ2-2 gives the whole variable domain EAGVAQSPRYKIIEKRQSVAFWCNPISGHATLYWYQQILGQGPKLLIQFQNNGVVDDSQLPKDRFSAERLKGVDSTLKIQPAKLEDSAVYLCASSFGAGGWELFFGEGSRLTVL.

J is TRBJ1-2 and V is TRBV25-1, with a tentative D call TRBD1 (5 bases). The CDR3 totals 16 residues. Trimming pared 3 bases from V and 5 bases from J, leaving 19 bases between. Germline lookup yields CDR1 MGHDK and CDR2 SYGVNS. CDR3 residues: CASSDARLAGQYGYTF. As DNA, the CDR3 is TGTGCCAGCAGTGACGCGAGGTTGGCAGGGCAATATGGCTACACCTTC.

This chain joins TRBV27 and TRBJ2-3, with D unresolved. CDR1 is MNHEY and CDR2 is SMNVEV in the germline V gene (reference sequence). The V end was cut by 5 bases, the J end by 6 bases, with 12 bases between. This CDR3 comprises 13 residues. The CDR3 coding sequence is TGTGCCAGCAGTCCGCTCCTGGGGGATACGCAGTATTTT. Its translation is CASSPLLGDTQYF.

There are many counts of this clonotype. The CDR3 reads CSAPHPVAGEYEQYF. The CDR3 DNA follows: TGCAGTGCCCCCCACCCAGTGGCGGGAGAATACGAGCAGTACTTC. This chain connects TRBV20-1 to TRBJ2-7, with 7 bases matching TRBD2. J lost 4 bases, V lost 6 bases, and 15 bases had no gene match. In germline, CDR1 is DFQATT, CDR2 SNEGSKA (reference sequence). CDR3 length: 15 residues.

This clonotype was found many times. The J gene is TRBJ2-5, the V gene TRBV12-3 or TRBV12-4, with 12 nucleotides matching TRBD2. There are 16 residues in the CDR3. Germline trimming cut 5 bases from V and 1 base from J; bases unmatched to any gene: 5. The CDR3 nucleotides read TGTGCCAGCAGTCGCCAACTAGCGGGAGGCCAAGAGACCCAGTACTTC. It codes for CASSRQLAGGQETQYF.

The gene calls are TRBV2 and TRBJ2-1; 11 bases align to TRBD2. There are 14 residues in the CDR3. Germline lookup yields CDR1 SNHLY and CDR2 FYNNEI. V shed 10 bases and J 8 bases; nucleotides not matched to a gene: 10. CDR3 sequence: CATSLAGVVDEQFF. CDR3 nucleotides: TGTGCCACGTCACTAGCGGGAGTAGTGGATGAGCAGTTCTTC.

This clonotype occurred many times. V gene TRBV18 combines with J gene TRBJ2-3; no reliable D call. The CDR3 loop spans 12 amino acids. V lost 5 bases and J lost 4, with 7 bases in between. The V gene's germline CDR1 is KGHSH and CDR2 LQKENI. The CDR3 DNA sequence: TGTGCCAGCTCATTCGGGTCAGATACGCAGTATTTT. Its protein product is CASSFGSDTQYF.

This clonotype has ten or more counts. This rearrangement joins TRBV6-1 to TRBJ1-5; D is ambiguous. V was cut by 7 bases and J by 6 bases, with 19 bases left in between. Per germline, CDR1 MNHNS and CDR2 SASEGT. This CDR3 spans 15 amino acids. CDR3 loop: CASTTDGSWGQPQHF. Written as DNA, the CDR3 is TGTGCCAGCACCACGGACGGAAGCTGGGGTCAGCCCCAGCATTTT.

This clonotype has a count of ten or more. The V call is TRBV29-1, the J call TRBJ1-4; no firm D call. Looked up from germline, CDR1 is SQVTM and CDR2 is ANQGSEA. This CDR3 has 11 residues. Trimming took 5 bases from V and 5 from J, leaving 6 bases between them. The CDR3 coding sequence is TGCAGCGTTCAGGACAATGAAAAACTGTTTTTT. This gives the protein CSVQDNEKLFF.

This clonotype came up a few times. The chain uses TRBV20-1 and TRBJ2-2; 11 nucleotides match TRBD2. Losses at the gene ends were 1 base for V and 0 bases for J; bases not matched to a gene: 4. CDR1 is DFQATT and CDR2 is SNEGSKA in the germline V gene (reference sequence). The CDR3 has 17 residues. The CDR3 reads CSARGLAGGSNTGELFF. In nucleotides, the CDR3 is TGCAGTGCTAGAGGTCTAGCGGGAGGTTCGAACACCGGGGAGCTGTTTTTT.

The gene calls are TRBV19 and TRBJ1-1, with 7 bases matching TRBD1. The germline V gene has CDR1 LNHDA and CDR2 SQIVND (reference sequence). Trimming at V came to 5 bases and at J to 4 bases, leaving 7 bases not matched to a gene. The CDR3 length is 14 residues. The CDR3 coding sequence is TGTGCCAGTAGTTGGGAGGGGGCGCGCACTGAAGCTTTCTTT. Its translation: CASSWEGARTEAFF.

The sample holds a few counts of this clonotype. The chain carries TRBV30 and TRBJ1-2; no definite D call. Trimming took off 2 bases at V and 2 bases at J, with 15 bases between the two ends. CDR1 and CDR2 (germline): GTSNPN, SVGIG (reference sequence). The CDR3 has 15 amino acids. The CDR3 DNA follows: TGTGCCTGGAGTATAAACCGGGCCAGAAACTATGGCTACACCTTC. It translates to CAWSINRARNYGYTF.

This clonotype occurred a few times. The rearrangement joins TRBV28 to TRBJ2-1; TRBD1 matches at 10 bases. Unmatched junction bases numbered 11, after V lost 6 bases and J lost 3 bases. Looked up from germline, CDR1 is MDHEN and CDR2 is SYDVKM. The CDR3 consists of 17 residues. In DNA, the CDR3 is TGTGCCAGCAGCTCGCAACCGGGACAGGGGAGCTACAATGAGCAGTTCTTC. Its protein product is CASSSQPGQGSYNEQFF.

The chain couples TRBV6-2 or TRBV6-3 to TRBJ1-5; D gene unclear. The CDR3 is 12 amino acids. CDR1 is MNHEY and CDR2 is SVGEGT in the germline V gene. Trimming took 7 bases from V and 7 from J, leaving 11 bases between them. The CDR3 region is CASTPDDQPQHF. CDR3 nucleotides: TGTGCCAGCACCCCGGACGACCAGCCCCAGCATTTT.

This clonotype appeared many times. The J gene is TRBJ2-3, the V gene TRBV2; TRBD2 is a possible D gene (5 bases). Germline V gene lookup returns CDR1 SNHLY and CDR2 FYNNEI. CDR3 length: 18 amino acids. Trimming removed 3 bases from V and 0 bases from J, with 19 bases in between. The CDR3 DNA sequence: TGTGCCAGCAGTGAGTTAGACTATCAGACCACTAGCACAGATACGCAGTATTTT. Protein product: CASSELDYQTTSTDTQYF. The whole variable domain, filled in from reference TRBV2 and TRBJ2-3, reads EPEVTQTPSHQVTQMGQEVILRCVPISNHLYFYWYRQILGQKVEFLVSFYNNEISEKSEIFDDQFSVERPDGSNFTLKIRSTKLEDSAMYFCASSELDYQTTSTDTQYFGPGTRLTVL.

The table lists this clonotype with a few counts. J is TRBJ2-7 and V is TRBV6-1; perhaps TRBD1 as D (5 bases). This CDR3 contains 14 residues. Per germline, CDR1 MNHNS and CDR2 SASEGT. The V end was cut by 5 bases, the J end by 1 base, with 12 bases between. The CDR3, as DNA: TGTGCCAGCAGTTCGAGACAGAAATCCTACGAGCAGTACTTC. This translates into CASSSRQKSYEQYF.

Ten or more counts support this clonotype. The rearrangement links TRBV5-6 to TRBJ2-7, with TRBD1 matching over 7 bases. V dropped 4 bases and J dropped 5; count of bases not matched to a gene: 9. Germline V gene data show CDR1 as SGHDT and CDR2 as YYEEEE. CDR3 length: 14 amino acids. The CDR3 is CASSRPTGSNEQYF. DNA for the CDR3: TGTGCCAGCAGCCGTCCGACAGGGTCCAACGAGCAGTACTTC.

This clonotype was recorded many times. The chain employs TRBV7-9 and TRBJ2-7, with 10 bases lining up with TRBD1. Germline trimming cut 5 bases from V and 3 bases from J; bases unmatched to any gene: 4. CDR1 is SEHNR and CDR2 is FQNEAQ in the germline V gene (reference sequence). The CDR3 runs to 14 residues. The CDR3 loop reads CASSPTGGNYEQYF. CDR3 coding DNA: TGTGCCAGCAGCCCGACAGGGGGCAACTACGAGCAGTACTTC.

The J gene is TRBJ2-7, the V gene TRBV5-5, with D perhaps TRBD2 (6 bases). Trimming took off 3 bases at V and 7 bases at J, with 20 bases between the two ends. CDR3 length: 15 residues. The germline CDR1 and CDR2 sequences are SGHKS and YYEKEE (reference sequence). Written as DNA, the CDR3 is TGTGCCAGCAGCTCGAGCGGGTCTACTACGAGGGAGCAGTACTTC. Translated: CASSSSGSTTREQYF.

This clonotype was seen more than once but under ten times. The chain recombines TRBV25-1 with TRBJ2-5; D possibly corresponds to TRBD2 (6 bases). Per the germline V gene, CDR1 is MGHDK and CDR2 is SYGVNS. V lost 2 bases, J lost 5 bases, and 15 bases lay in between. The CDR3 has 15 amino acids. CDR3 sequence reads: CASSELGGRVETQYF. CDR3 coding DNA: TGTGCCAGCAGTGAACTGGGAGGCAGGGTGGAGACCCAGTACTTC. Based on the CDR3 plus reference TRBV25-1 and TRBJ2-5, the full variable domain is EADIYQTPRYLVIGTGKKITLECSQTMGHDKMYWYQQDPGMELHLIHYSYGVNSTEKGDLSSESTVSRIRTEHFPLTLESARPSHTSQYLCASSELGGRVETQYFGPGTRLLVL.

This clonotype was detected ten times or more. The genes are TRBV6-6 and TRBJ1-5; D is unresolved. Trimming removed 0 bases from V and 2 bases from J, with 14 bases in between. The CDR3 totals 17 residues. Germline V gene sequence: CDR1 MNHNY, CDR2 SVGAGI (reference sequence). The CDR3 sequence: CASSYSPPSGGNQPQHF. The CDR3 DNA sequence: TGTGCCAGCAGTTACTCCCCCCCCTCGGGAGGCAATCAGCCCCAGCATTTT.

In this sample, this clonotype turned up many times. A much larger clone lies a single base off, so this may be a read error. V is TRBV24-1 and J is TRBJ2-3, with TRBD1 identical over 8 bases. Germline CDR1 reads KGHDR; CDR2 reads SFDVKD. CDR3 length: 15 residues. The trim removed 4 bases at V and 4 bases at J, leaving 6 bases unmatched. DNA for the CDR3: TGTGCCACCAGTGAGCGACAGGGGATCCCAGATACGCAGTATTTT. Protein: CATSERQGIPDTQYF.